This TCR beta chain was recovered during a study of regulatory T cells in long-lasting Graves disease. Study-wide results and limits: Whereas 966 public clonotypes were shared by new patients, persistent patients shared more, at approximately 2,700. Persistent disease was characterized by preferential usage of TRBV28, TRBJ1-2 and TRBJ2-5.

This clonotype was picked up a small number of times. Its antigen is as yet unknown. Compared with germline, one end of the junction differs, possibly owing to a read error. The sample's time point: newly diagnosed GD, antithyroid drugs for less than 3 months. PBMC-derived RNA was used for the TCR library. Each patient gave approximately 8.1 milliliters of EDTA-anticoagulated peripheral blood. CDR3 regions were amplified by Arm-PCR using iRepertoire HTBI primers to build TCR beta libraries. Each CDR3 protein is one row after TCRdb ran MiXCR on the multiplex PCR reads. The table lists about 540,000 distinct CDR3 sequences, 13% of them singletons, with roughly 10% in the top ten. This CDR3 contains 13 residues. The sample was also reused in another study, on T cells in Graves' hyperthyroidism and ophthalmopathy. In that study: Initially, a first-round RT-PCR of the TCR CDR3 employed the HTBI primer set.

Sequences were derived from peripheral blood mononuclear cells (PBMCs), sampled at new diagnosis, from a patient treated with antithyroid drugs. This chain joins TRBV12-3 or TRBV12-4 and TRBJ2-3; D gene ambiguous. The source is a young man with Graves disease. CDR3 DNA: TGTGCCAGCAGTTTAGGAGGTGCAGATGCGCAGTATTTT. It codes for CASSLGGADAQYF.